Below, 24 T cell receptor beta chains from the same sample are listed, as sequenced in a study of identical twins. TCRdb re-called the 5' RACE reads through MiXCR, storing one row per CDR3 protein. The table has about 890,000 distinct CDR3 sequences, 9% to 15% seen once; the top ten hold around 1.5%. These same records also appear under a second study, on yellow fever vaccine responses in identical twins.

The sample taken for sequencing was PBMCs. The source of these receptors is a woman aged 18-29 years in good health.

This clonotype appeared a few times. This chain connects TRBV5-1 to TRBJ2-1; 14 bases match TRBD2. Germline trimming cut 3 bases from V and 8 bases from J; bases unmatched to any gene: 4. Germline lookup yields CDR1 SGHRS and CDR2 YFSETQ. The CDR3 spans 15 residues. CDR3 amino acids: CASSSQGLAGDEQFF. The CDR3 DNA reads as TGCGCCAGCAGCTCTCAGGGACTAGCGGGAGATGAGCAGTTCTTC.

This rearrangement joins TRBV2 to TRBJ2-7, with 11 bases identical to TRBD2. The CDR3 extends over 17 amino acids. Germline lookup yields CDR1 SNHLY and CDR2 FYNNEI. Losses at the gene ends were 6 bases for V and 3 bases for J; bases not matched to a gene: 13. The CDR3 DNA reads as TGTGCCAGCAGCGACGGAAAACTAGCGGGAGCATTCTACGAGCAGTACTTC. Translation gives CASSDGKLAGAFYEQYF. Together with reference TRBV2 and TRBJ2-7, the CDR3 gives the full variable domain: EPEVTQTPSHQVTQMGQEVILRCVPISNHLYFYWYRQILGQKVEFLVSFYNNEISEKSEIFDDQFSVERPDGSNFTLKIRSTKLEDSAMYFCASSDGKLAGAFYEQYFGPGTRLTVT.

The CDR3 is CATSDPSGTGVSYEQYF. For the CDR3, the DNA is TGTGCCACCAGTGATCCTTCCGGGACAGGAGTCTCCTACGAGCAGTACTTC. The chain is built from TRBV24-1 and TRBJ2-7, with 8 bases identical to TRBD1. The CDR3 covers 17 residues. Trimming took 3 bases from V and 0 from J; bases not matched to a gene: 9. Germline CDR1 is KGHDR and CDR2 is SFDVKD.

The sample holds a few counts of this clonotype. The chain links TRBV12-3 or TRBV12-4 to TRBJ1-5; possibly TRBD1 for D (6 bases). V was cut by 5 bases and J by 0 bases, with 23 bases left in between. The CDR3 contains 19 residues. CDR3 DNA sequence: TGTGCCAGCAGTAGATCGCCGGGACAATCACTTTATAGCAATCAGCCCCAGCATTTT. Protein: CASSRSPGQSLYSNQPQHF.

This clonotype was counted ten times or more. The chain links TRBV12-3 or TRBV12-4 to TRBJ2-4, with 14 bases that match TRBD2. This CDR3 comprises 15 residues. V dropped 5 bases and J dropped 4; count of bases not matched to a gene: 1. The CDR3 DNA is TGTGCCAGCAGTCGGACTAGCGGGAGGAAAAACATTCAGTACTTC. It is translated as CASSRTSGRKNIQYF.

This clonotype was detected a few times. The genes are TRBV7-9 and TRBJ1-6; D ambiguous. The V end lost 5 bases, the J end lost 6 bases, and 11 bases lay between the germline ends. CDR1 and CDR2 (germline): SEHNR, FQNEAQ (reference sequence). The CDR3 covers 14 residues. CDR3 sequence (DNA): TGTGCCAGCAGCCCAGAAGGGTCTAATTCACCCCTCCACTTT. Protein sequence: CASSPEGSNSPLHF.

The chain combines TRBV5-5 with TRBJ2-2; D not certain. Trimming stripped 4 bases from V and 0 bases from J, with 10 bases between. This CDR3 is built from 15 residues. CDR1 is SGHKS and CDR2 is YYEKEE in the germline V gene (reference sequence). CDR3 nucleotide sequence: TGTGCCAGCAGCCGTCTAACCTCGAACACCGGGGAGCTGTTTTTT. Translating gives CASSRLTSNTGELFF.

This clonotype was counted a few times. The chain uses TRBV27 and TRBJ1-1; TRBD1 matches at 8 bases. The CDR3 is made up of 14 amino acids. CDR1 is MNHEY and CDR2 is SMNVEV in the germline V gene (reference sequence). V was clipped by 4 bases and J by 4 bases; unmatched bases: 5. The CDR3 here is CASSSRTGSTEAFF. CDR3 bases: TGTGCCAGCAGTTCGCGGACAGGGTCCACTGAAGCTTTCTTT.

This clonotype was seen a few times. The chain is built from TRBV19 and TRBJ1-6, with 7 bases matching TRBD1. The trim removed 6 bases at V and 4 bases at J, leaving 9 bases unmatched. CDR3 length: 16 amino acids. The germline V gene has CDR1 LNHDA and CDR2 SQIVND (reference sequence). The chain's CDR3 is CASRRDRAVYNSPLHF. CDR3 DNA sequence: TGTGCCAGTAGGAGAGACAGGGCTGTTTATAATTCACCCCTCCACTTT.

This clonotype was detected a few times. The V call is TRBV7-9, the J call TRBJ2-3, with D tentatively TRBD2 (6 bases). Germline V gives CDR1 SEHNR, CDR2 FQNEAQ (reference sequence). There are 14 residues in the CDR3. The ends were cut back, 5 bases at V and 3 bases at J, with 12 bases in the middle. The CDR3 sequence is CASSPGVETDTQYF. DNA for the CDR3: TGTGCCAGCAGCCCGGGGGTTGAAACAGATACGCAGTATTTT.

The chain recombines TRBV11-2 with TRBJ2-1; no clear D. The CDR3 length is 11 residues. Trimming left V 4 bases short and J 10 bases short, with 8 bases between. CDR1 and CDR2 (germline): SGHAT, FQNNGV. The CDR3 bases are TGTGCCAGCAGCTCTGCGGCAGAGCAGTTCTTC. Translation: CASSSAAEQFF.

The V and J genes are TRBV27 and TRBJ1-1, with D unclear. Trimming removed 6 bases at V and 5 bases at J, with 10 bases between. This CDR3 contains 12 residues. Germline V gene lookup returns CDR1 MNHEY and CDR2 SMNVEV (reference sequence). The CDR3 sequence: CASRSVGTEAFF. The CDR3 DNA is TGTGCCAGCAGATCCGTGGGGACTGAAGCTTTCTTT.

A few counts support this clonotype. The rearrangement joins TRBV7-8 to TRBJ2-7; 10 bases map to TRBD2. The CDR3 length is 15 residues. Germline CDR1 reads SGHVS; CDR2 reads FQNEAQ. J gave up 3 bases and V 2 bases, and 4 bases lay outside the gene matches. The CDR3: CASSLTSGIGYEQYF. The CDR3 DNA reads TGTGCCAGCAGCTTAACTAGCGGGATTGGCTACGAGCAGTACTTC.

The chain joins TRBV11-2 to TRBJ2-7; no firm D call. The CDR3 runs to 14 residues. CDR1 is SGHAT, CDR2 FQNNGV, per germline. With 3 bases removed from V and 3 bases from J, the gap between germline ends came to 12 bases. The CDR3 DNA follows: TGTGCCAGCAGCTTGAGGCAGGAAAACTACGAGCAGTACGTC. This encodes CASSLRQENYEQYV.

The rearrangement joins TRBV5-1 to TRBJ1-4, with TRBD1 matching 12 bases. V dropped 4 bases and J dropped 2; count of bases not matched to a gene: 6. The CDR3 contains 17 residues. CDR1 and CDR2 (germline): SGHRS, YFSETQ. In nucleotides, the CDR3 is TGCGCCAGCAGCATCGGGACAGGGGGCTGGACTAATGAAAAACTGTTTTTT. Translated, it gives CASSIGTGGWTNEKLFF.

The V call is TRBV29-1, the J call TRBJ2-3, with TRBD2 matching 10 bases. The CDR3 sequence is 18 residues long. V lost 4 bases to trimming and J lost 2 bases; unmatched junction nucleotides: 15. Looked up from germline, CDR1 is SQVTM and CDR2 is ANQGSEA. CDR3 sequence (DNA): TGCAGCGTTGGGGAGTTACCGGGACTAGCGAGATTCACAGATACGCAGTATTTT. Amino acids: CSVGELPGLARFTDTQYF.

This clonotype was recorded many times. The J gene is TRBJ2-7, the V gene TRBV4-1; no clear D gene. CDR3 length equals 13 residues. V was trimmed by 4 bases and J by 2 bases, leaving 9 bases between them. Germline assignment: CDR1 MGHRA and CDR2 YSYEKL. In nucleotides, the CDR3 is TGCGCCAGCAGCCTTAGCCCTACCTACGAGCAGTACTTC. Translation: CASSLSPTYEQYF.

The V and J genes are TRBV5-1 and TRBJ2-7; TRBD1 is a possible D gene (7 bases). Looked up from germline, CDR1 is SGHRS and CDR2 is YFSETQ. The CDR3 is 15 residues long. V was shortened by 0 bases and J by 3 bases, with 13 bases between the two germline ends. The CDR3, as DNA: TGCGCCAGCAGCTTGGAGTCAGGGGGGCTCTACGAGCAGTACTTC. It is translated as CASSLESGGLYEQYF.

V gene TRBV7-9 combines with J gene TRBJ1-4; 7 bases line up with TRBD1. Germline V gives CDR1 SEHNR, CDR2 FQNEAQ (reference sequence). With 2 bases clipped from V and 7 bases from J, the junction kept 7 bases outside the gene matches. This CDR3 comprises 15 residues. CDR3 nucleotide sequence: TGTGCCAGCAGCTTACCACAGGGGCCTGGTGAAAAACTGTTTTTT. It is translated as CASSLPQGPGEKLFF. The complete variable domain, with remaining parts taken from reference TRBV7-9 and TRBJ1-4, reads DTGVSQNPRHKITKRGQNVTFRCDPISEHNRLYWYRQTLGQGPEFLTYFQNEAQLEKSRLLSDRFSAERPKGSFSTLEIQRTEQGDSAMYLCASSLPQGPGEKLFFGSGTQLSVL.

The sample holds a few counts of this clonotype. The rearrangement links TRBV7-3 to TRBJ2-3; the match to TRBD2 covers 15 bases. Trimming took 5 bases from V and 3 from J; bases not matched to a gene: 3. The CDR3 length is 16 residues. Germline values: CDR1 SGHTA, CDR2 FQGTGA. CDR3: CASSMGLAGGTDTQYF. In DNA form, the CDR3 reads TGTGCCAGCAGCATGGGACTAGCGGGAGGTACAGATACGCAGTATTTT.

This clonotype was observed many times. This chain connects TRBV12-3 or TRBV12-4 to TRBJ2-7; no firm D call. V shed 3 bases and J shed 2 bases, with 5 bases lying between them. The CDR3 extends over 12 amino acids. CDR3 sequence (DNA): TGTGCCAGCAGTTTCCGGCCCTACGAGCAGTACTTC. It translates to CASSFRPYEQYF.

The chain links TRBV27 to TRBJ2-1, with 12 bases lining up with TRBD2. The CDR3 sequence is 17 residues long. V shed 2 bases, J shed 9 bases, and the junction held 11 bases outside the gene matches. Germline values: CDR1 MNHEY, CDR2 SMNVEV (reference sequence). The CDR3 DNA reads TGTGCCAGCAGTTTACACGGACTAGCGGGAATATCGGGTGAGCAGTTCTTC. This translates into CASSLHGLAGISGEQFF.

This clonotype was recorded at least ten times. The chain carries TRBV6-5 and TRBJ2-7; the match to TRBD2 covers 9 bases. The V and J ends lost 4 bases and 2 bases, in that order; junction bases with no gene match: 3. CDR1 is MNHEY, CDR2 SVGAGI, per germline. CDR3 length: 14 amino acids. The CDR3 DNA is TGTGCCAGCAGTTCCGAGCGGGAGGCCTACGAGCAGTACTTC. This sequence encodes CASSSEREAYEQYF.

The chain couples TRBV28 to TRBJ1-2, with a tentative D call TRBD1 (6 bases). This CDR3 spans 14 amino acids. Germline-derived CDR1 and CDR2 are MDHEN and SYDVKM. Trimming left V 2 bases short and J 4 bases short, with 11 bases between. In DNA, the CDR3 is TGTGCCAGCAGTTTACCCCAGGGGATCTATGGCTACACCTTC. It is translated as CASSLPQGIYGYTF.